This TCR beta chain was sequenced in a study of blood T cell repertoires in COVID-19. Study-wide context: Samples taken during acute and convalescent COVID-19 were collected in the United States, Italy and Spain.

Under the authors' procedure: Amplifying reference gene primers gave estimates of nucleated cell counts. Profiled with immunoSEQ multiplex PCR; TCRdb holds only in-frame clones, not every one. V and J calls and clone size are as listed in that table; D and trimming were resolved from the DNA. The sample consists of over 300,000 clones, 70% to 90% of them appearing once. The length of the CDR3 is 15 residues. The germline gives CDR1 SGHRS, CDR2 YFSETQ. The V and J ends lost 0 bases and 4 bases, in that order; junction bases with no gene match: 1. The gene calls are TRBV5-1 and TRBJ1-1; 12 bases are shared with TRBD1. The receptor comes from a young woman who had recovered from COVID-19. Sequencing was done on a sample of PBMCs or T cells enriched from blood (not recorded which). For the CDR3, the DNA is TGCGCCAGCAGCTTGGAGGGACAGGGGGCCACTGAAGCTTTCTTT. Amino acid sequence: CASSLEGQGATEAFF.